This is a list of T cell receptor beta chains from one sample in a study of cytomegalovirus exposure and HLA in healthy donors. Sequencing was performed with immunoSEQ multiplex PCR; in TCRdb, only in-frame clones are kept and a portion is missing. The sample lists about 130,000 clones, about 88% occurring once. Input material: PBMCs. These receptor sequences come from a woman younger than 35 in good health and CMV-seronegative. The CDR3 runs from the conserved cysteine through the conserved F or W. The D gene is left open where the match is weak. Clone size, where shown, is once, few, many, or a class for clones that have expanded.

cdr3_aa	cdr3_nt	d_call	clone_size	v_call	j_call
CAWSVTGGDQPQHF	TGTGCCTGGAGTGTCACCGGGGGGGATCAGCCCCAGCATTTT	.	.	TRBV30	TRBJ1-5
CASSLVDRVNGYTF	TGTGCCAGCAGCTTAGTCGACAGGGTCAATGGCTACACCTTC	TRBD1	.	TRBV7-9	TRBJ1-2
CASSPRDRAYEQYF	TGTGCCAGCAGCCCCCGGGACAGGGCCTACGAGCAGTACTTC	TRBD1	.	TRBV5-4	TRBJ2-7
CASSLPPQPQHF	TGTGCCAGCAGTCTACCCCCTCAGCCCCAGCATTTT	.	.	TRBV6-6	TRBJ1-5
CASSVGHTQYF	TGTGCCAGCAGTGTTGGGCATACGCAGTATTTT	.	.	TRBV6-1	TRBJ2-3
CASILDSRNTEAFF	TGTGCCAGCATACTGGACTCGAGGAACACTGAAGCTTTCTTT	.	.	TRBV7-2	TRBJ1-1
CASSPPWGTGAHTDTQYF	TGTGCCAGCTCACCACCCTGGGGGACAGGTGCCCACACAGATACGCAGTATTTT	TRBD1	.	TRBV18	TRBJ2-3
CASSLKQGAAQPQHF	TGTGCCAGCAGTTTAAAACAGGGGGCGGCTCAGCCCCAGCATTTT	TRBD1	once	TRBV6-5	TRBJ1-5
CASSFTGSSWTDTQYF	TGTGCCAGCAGTTTCACAGGATCCAGTTGGACAGATACGCAGTATTTT	.	.	TRBV6-5	TRBJ2-3
CASSPPGLGGPQHF	TGTGCCAGCTCACCACCGGGGCTGGGCGGTCCCCAGCATTTT	.	.	TRBV18	TRBJ1-5
CASSDGGIAGVEQFF	TGCGCCAGCAGCGATGGCGGGATAGCGGGAGTTGAGCAGTTCTTC	TRBD2	.	TRBV5-1	TRBJ2-1
CASSPYSLAGGNNEQFF	TGTGCCAGCAGCCCTTATAGCCTAGCGGGAGGGAACAATGAGCAGTTCTTC	TRBD2	.	TRBV9	TRBJ2-1
CASSFSLFNQPQHF	TGTGCCAGCAGCTTTTCCCTTTTCAATCAGCCCCAGCATTTT	.	.	TRBV11-3	TRBJ1-5
CASSLGRGNRGRTSPSYEQYF	TGTGCCAGCAGCTTAGGCCGTGGGAACAGGGGCCGTACTTCTCCTTCCTACGAGCAGTACTTC	TRBD1	.	TRBV7-6	TRBJ2-7
CASRIGGPNLRGGYTF	TGTGCCAGCAGGATCGGAGGCCCCAACCTTCGAGGTGGCTACACCTTC	.	.	TRBV13	TRBJ1-2